This T cell receptor (beta chain) was captured in a study of early T cells in non-severe SARS-CoV-2 infection. As for the study in general: The authors sequenced bulk RNA from unsorted whole blood, leaving chains unpaired. Study-level results: Anti-spike CD8 responses were favored in VDJdb matching, and private and CD4 specificities were missed.

This clonotype was picked up a small number of times. The target antigen is unknown. Individually, cDNA molecules had unique molecular identifiers attached to them. TCRdb ran MiXCR on the 5' RACE reads and lists one entry per CDR3 protein. The sample includes tens of thousands of distinct CDR3 sequences, roughly 5.7% seen only once; the top ten take 3% to 3.5%. V trimming: 5 bases; J trimming: 2 bases; junction bases outside the gene matches: 4. This CDR3 region has 15 residues. Germline values: CDR1 SGHRS, CDR2 YFSETQ. The rearrangement links TRBV5-1 to TRBJ2-7, with 13 bases fitting TRBD2. This TCR came from an adult who was a healthcare worker with PCR-confirmed SARS-CoV-2 infection or an uninfected control (not recorded which). This specimen consisted of whole blood, obtained at baseline. CDR3: CASRELAGGPYEQYF. CDR3 nucleotide sequence: TGCGCCAGCAGAGAACTAGCGGGAGGGCCCTACGAGCAGTACTTC.